This is a list of T cell receptor beta chains from one sample in a study of cytomegalovirus exposure and HLA in healthy donors. The data were produced by immunoSEQ multiplex PCR, yet TCRdb's version contains in-frame clones alone and is incomplete. The repertoire holds about 120,000 clones, with 75% to 85% as singletons. Sequencing was done on a sample of PBMCs. Receptor source: a female donor in good health and CMV-seropositive. Each CDR3 is given with its conserved first and last residue. The D gene is left open where the match is weak. Only part of the rows carry a size: once, few, many, or a class if the clone is expanded.

D gene	CDR3 length	V gene	J gene	clone size	CDR3 protein	CDR3 DNA
TRBD1	16	TRBV18	TRBJ1-2	.	CASSPRGQAEGYGYTF	TGTGCCAGCTCACCACGAGGACAGGCAGAGGGCTATGGCTACACCTTC
.	15	TRBV5-1	TRBJ1-5	.	CASSFSGGNNQPQHF	TGCGCCAGCAGCTTTTCTGGGGGCAACAATCAGCCCCAGCATTTT
TRBD1	14	TRBV6-1	TRBJ2-7	.	CASRTDRGFYEQYF	TGTGCCAGCAGAACAGACAGGGGTTTCTACGAGCAGTACTTC
TRBD1	16	TRBV27	TRBJ2-2	.	CASSLSQGVIAGELFF	TGTGCCAGCAGTTTATCTCAGGGGGTAATTGCCGGGGAGCTGTTTTTT
.	14	TRBV5-1	TRBJ1-5	.	CASSYGEPSQPQHF	TGCGCCAGCAGCTACGGGGAACCCAGTCAGCCCCAGCATTTT
TRBD1	13	TRBV27	TRBJ2-3	.	CASSTGSTDTQYF	TGTGCCAGCTCGACAGGGAGCACAGATACGCAGTATTTT
.	14	TRBV30	TRBJ1-6	once	CAWRLGPTNSPLHF	TGTGCCTGGAGATTGGGCCCCACGAATTCACCCCTCCACTTT
.	14	TRBV10-3	TRBJ1-2	.	CAIRPRTESYGYTF	TGTGCCATCAGGCCCCGGACAGAGAGCTATGGCTACACCTTC
.	13	TRBV6-1	TRBJ2-2	.	CASSSSFTGELFF	TGTGCCAGCAGTTCCAGTTTTACCGGGGAGCTGTTTTTT
TRBD1	15	TRBV5-4	TRBJ1-1	.	CASSEGQGRGTEAFF	TGTGCCAGCAGCGAAGGACAGGGGAGGGGCACTGAAGCTTTCTTT
TRBD1	15	TRBV9	TRBJ2-7	few	CASSGQGGRPYEQYF	TGTGCCAGTTCCGGACAGGGGGGCCGCCCCTACGAGCAGTACTTC
.	12	TRBV5-1	TRBJ2-7	.	CASRLRGYEQYF	TGCGCCAGCAGGCTGCGAGGGTACGAGCAGTACTTC
TRBD2	17	TRBV7-2	TRBJ2-7	.	CASSLGPASGGYYEQYF	TGTGCCAGCAGCTTAGGTCCGGCTAGCGGGGGGTACTACGAGCAGTACTTC
.	16	TRBV10-3	TRBJ2-3	.	CAISAGQPGFTDTQYF	TGTGCCATCAGTGCCGGACAGCCTGGGTTCACAGATACGCAGTATTTT
.	16	TRBV19	TRBJ2-3	.	CASSPWRGGVTDTQYF	TGTGCCAGTAGCCCATGGAGGGGGGGCGTCACAGATACGCAGTATTTT
TRBD1	14	TRBV30	TRBJ2-2	.	CAWTSQGEAGELFF	TGTGCCTGGACCTCACAGGGGGAGGCCGGGGAGCTGTTTTTT
.	16	TRBV9	TRBJ1-3	.	CASSYFDSGSGNTIYF	TGTGCCAGCAGCTACTTCGATTCGGGCTCTGGAAACACCATATATTTT
.	13	TRBV6-5	TRBJ2-1	.	CASSYSWADEQFF	TGTGCCAGCAGTTACTCCTGGGCCGATGAGCAGTTCTTC
.	10	TRBV20-1	TRBJ2-7	.	CSGGVSEQYF	TGCAGTGGTGGTGTCAGCGAGCAGTACTTC
TRBD2	15	TRBV7-2	TRBJ2-7	few	CASSLIPGLRFEQYF	TGTGCCAGCAGCTTAATCCCGGGACTACGTTTCGAGCAGTACTTC
.	12	TRBV12-5	TRBJ2-5	few	CASANKTETQYF	TGTGCTAGTGCCAACAAAACCGAGACCCAGTACTTC
.	16	TRBV13	TRBJ2-7	few	CASSPRQGRSSYEQYF	TGTGCCAGCAGCCCCCGGCAGGGTAGGAGCTCCTACGAGCAGTACTTC
.	16	TRBV6-6	TRBJ2-1	.	CASRDTWGGEFREQFF	TGTGCCAGCAGGGATACTTGGGGGGGCGAATTCAGGGAGCAGTTCTTC
.	15	TRBV7-2	TRBJ1-2	.	CASSVERGTNYGYTF	TGTGCCAGCAGCGTGGAACGGGGTACAAACTATGGCTACACCTTC
TRBD2	15	TRBV6-1	TRBJ2-3	few	CATRGGLAGADTQYF	TGTGCCACCAGAGGAGGGCTAGCGGGGGCAGATACGCAGTATTTT
TRBD1	15	TRBV5-4	TRBJ2-3	.	CASSSGQDGSDTQYF	TGTGCCAGCAGCTCGGGACAGGATGGATCAGATACGCAGTATTTT
.	15	TRBV6-5	TRBJ2-6	few	CASSFPGSGANVLTF	TGTGCCAGCAGTTTCCCGGGCTCTGGGGCCAACGTCCTGACTTTC
TRBD1	13	TRBV6-5	TRBJ1-2	.	CASRRTGEYGYTF	TGTGCCAGCAGGAGGACAGGGGAGTATGGCTACACCTTC
.	17	TRBV5-6	TRBJ2-7	.	CASSLGGGVGAAYEQYF	TGTGCCAGCAGCTTGGGGGGGGGAGTGGGGGCGGCCTACGAGCAGTACTTC
TRBD2	14	TRBV6-5	TRBJ2-7	.	CASSPRGGSYEQYF	TGTGCCAGCAGCCCTCGGGGAGGGTCCTACGAGCAGTACTTC
TRBD1	15	TRBV7-2	TRBJ1-5	.	CASSLEGTGHQPQHF	TGTGCCAGCAGCCTTGAAGGGACAGGGCATCAGCCCCAGCATTTT
.	14	TRBV2	TRBJ2-3	.	CASSEALFADTQYF	TGTGCCAGCAGTGAAGCCCTTTTCGCAGATACGCAGTATTTT
TRBD2	16	TRBV7-8	TRBJ2-2	.	CASSLSGGAGTGELFF	TGTGCCAGCAGCCTTAGCGGGGGGGCCGGCACCGGGGAGCTGTTTTTT
TRBD2	15	TRBV7-2	TRBJ2-3	once	CASSLSGGAQGTQYF	TGTGCCAGCAGCTTAAGCGGGGGAGCACAAGGTACGCAGTATTTT
.	15	TRBV27	TRBJ2-1	.	CASSSYFTGSNEQFF	TGTGCCAGCAGTTCCTATTTTACAGGGTCCAATGAGCAGTTCTTC
TRBD1	14	TRBV29-1	TRBJ2-7	.	CSVLRQGALGEQYF	TGCAGCGTTCTCCGGCAGGGGGCGCTGGGCGAGCAGTACTTC
TRBD1	14	TRBV29-1	TRBJ2-7	.	CSVGGQGQTYEQYF	TGCAGCGTTGGGGGACAGGGACAAACCTACGAGCAGTACTTC
TRBD1	13	TRBV6-5	TRBJ1-2	.	CASSFQGANGYTF	TGTGCCAGCAGTTTTCAGGGGGCCAATGGCTACACCTTC
.	15	TRBV6-6	TRBJ1-4	few	CASSPIGTLEEKLFF	TGTGCCAGCAGCCCAATCGGAACGCTAGAAGAAAAACTGTTTTTT
TRBD1	15	TRBV5-4	TRBJ2-7	.	CASSAGQGASYEQYF	TGTGCCAGCAGCGCTGGACAGGGGGCCTCCTACGAGCAGTACTTC
.	15	TRBV19	TRBJ1-1	.	CASSFTVQMNTEAFF	TGTGCCAGTAGTTTTACAGTGCAAATGAACACTGAAGCTTTCTTT
TRBD2	12	TRBV7-9	TRBJ2-1	.	CASERGLGEQFF	TGTGCCAGCGAGCGGGGGCTGGGTGAGCAGTTCTTC
.	14	TRBV19	TRBJ1-2	once	CASSADGGGYGYTF	TGTGCCAGTAGCGCCGACGGAGGCGGCTATGGCTACACCTTC
TRBD1	16	TRBV18	TRBJ2-1	.	CASSPQTGQGAGEQFF	TGTGCCAGCTCACCACAGACGGGACAGGGGGCGGGTGAGCAGTTCTTC
TRBD1	13	TRBV10-3	TRBJ1-1	few	CAISGTENTEAFF	TGTGCCATATCCGGGACAGAGAACACTGAAGCTTTCTTT
.	15	TRBV10-1	TRBJ2-3	.	CASSASAGTTDTQYF	TGCGCCAGCAGTGCCTCGGCGGGCACTACAGATACGCAGTATTTT
.	9	TRBV19	TRBJ1-1	few	CASSTETDF	TGTGCCAGTAGTACCGAGACTGATTTT
.	13	TRBV27	TRBJ2-5	.	CASSSVYQETQYF	TGTGCCAGCAGTTCCGTTTACCAAGAGACCCAGTACTTC
.	14	TRBV19	TRBJ1-5	.	CASSTESSNQPQHF	TGTGCCAGCTCAACAGAGTCGAGCAATCAGCCCCAGCATTTT
TRBD1	16	TRBV5-1	TRBJ1-6	.	CASSLGARGQLSPLHF	TGCGCCAGCAGCTTGGGGGCCAGGGGGCAGCTTTCACCCCTCCACTTT
.	13	TRBV5-4	TRBJ1-1	few	CASSSPSNTEAFF	TGTGCCAGCAGCTCCCCCTCGAACACTGAAGCTTTCTTT
TRBD1	15	TRBV5-5	TRBJ1-4	.	CASSSYRGANEKLFF	TGTGCCAGCAGCTCCTACAGGGGGGCGAATGAAAAACTGTTTTTT
.	15	TRBV5-6	TRBJ1-1	few	CASSLFEGWNTEAFF	TGTGCCAGCAGCTTATTTGAGGGCTGGAACACTGAAGCTTTCTTT
.	15	TRBV12-5	TRBJ2-1	.	CASGLGQALYNEQFF	TGTGCTAGTGGTTTGGGACAGGCCCTTTACAATGAGCAGTTCTTC
TRBD1	19	TRBV9	TRBJ1-4	.	CASSANRDRGGATNEKLFF	TGTGCCAGCAGCGCAAACCGGGACAGGGGGGGAGCAACTAATGAAAAACTGTTTTTT